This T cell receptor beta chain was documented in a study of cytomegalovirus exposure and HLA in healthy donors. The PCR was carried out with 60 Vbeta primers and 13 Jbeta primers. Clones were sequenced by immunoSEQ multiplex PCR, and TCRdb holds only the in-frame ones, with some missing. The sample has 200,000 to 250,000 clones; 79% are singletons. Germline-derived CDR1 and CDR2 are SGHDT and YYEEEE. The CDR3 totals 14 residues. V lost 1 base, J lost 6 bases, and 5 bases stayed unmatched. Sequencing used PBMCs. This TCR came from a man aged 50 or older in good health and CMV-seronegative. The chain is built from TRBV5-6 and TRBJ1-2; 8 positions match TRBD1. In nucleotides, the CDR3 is TGTGCCAGCAGCTTGCACAGGGGGAGGGATGGCTACACCTTC. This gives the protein CASSLHRGRDGYTF.